The 9 T cell receptor beta chains given below trace back to one sample, sequenced in a study of blood T cell repertoires in COVID-19. Here immunoSEQ multiplex PCR was the method, and the copy in TCRdb shows in-frame clones only, minus some. The sample has roughly 340,000 clones, more than 70% seen once. Sequencing was carried out using PBMCs or T cells enriched from blood (not recorded which). Receptors were obtained from a man in his forties in a cohort exposed to, infected with or recovered from COVID-19 (not recorded which).

This chain joins TRBV6-1 and TRBJ2-5; D is perhaps TRBD1 (5 bases). The CDR3 runs to 13 residues. Trimming took off 2 bases at V and 4 bases at J, with 8 bases between the two ends. CDR1 and CDR2 (germline): MNHNS, SASEGT. CDR3 sequence reads: CASSELRGETQYF. CDR3 coding DNA: TGTGCCAGCAGTGAATTAAGGGGAGAGACCCAGTACTTC.

The V and J genes are TRBV2 and TRBJ2-5; the match to TRBD2 covers 7 bases. The CDR3 has 13 residues. V gave up 7 bases and J gave up 5 bases; unmatched junction bases: 7. Germline CDR1 and CDR2: SNHLY and FYNNEI. As DNA, the CDR3 is TGTGCCAGCACTTATGGGGAGGGGGAGACCCAGTACTTC. It translates to CASTYGEGETQYF.

This clone turned up a few times. V is TRBV7-9 and J is TRBJ2-7, with D perhaps TRBD2 (6 bases). The V gene lost 7 bases and the J gene lost 4 bases, with 14 bases spanning the gap. CDR3 length: 13 residues. CDR1 and CDR2 from the germline V gene are SEHNR and FQNEAQ (reference sequence). The CDR3 DNA follows: TGTGCCAGCATCACCCTAGGAGGGTACGAGCAGTACTTC. It translates to CASITLGGYEQYF.

The rearrangement uses TRBV2 and TRBJ2-3; no firm D call. The V end was cut by 8 bases, the J end by 1 base, with 10 bases between. The V gene's germline CDR1 is SNHLY and CDR2 FYNNEI. CDR3 length: 13 amino acids. The CDR3 coding sequence is TGTGCCAGCTCAGAATCCCGCACAGATACGCAGTATTTT. Its translation is CASSESRTDTQYF.

The rearrangement uses TRBV4-1 and TRBJ2-7, with a weak D call TRBD1 (6 bases). Between the trimmed V and J ends, which lost 3 bases and 1 base, there was a span of 10 bases. Germline assignment: CDR1 MGHRA and CDR2 YSYEKL. The CDR3 contains 14 residues. The CDR3 loop is CASSHRTVSYEQYF. CDR3 in DNA: TGCGCCAGCAGCCACCGGACAGTATCCTACGAGCAGTACTTC.

CDR3 loop: CASSLSPVGTSGSLEQYF. Written as DNA, the CDR3 is TGCGCCAGCAGCTTGAGCCCTGTTGGGACTAGCGGGAGCCTCGAGCAGTACTTC. The J gene is TRBJ2-7, the V gene TRBV5-1; 14 nucleotides agree with TRBD2. V dropped 1 base and J dropped 6; count of bases not matched to a gene: 12. This CDR3 contains 18 residues. From germline, CDR1 is SGHRS and CDR2 YFSETQ.

V usage is TRBV27 and J usage is TRBJ1-2; 8 bases agree with TRBD1. The junction had 4 bases not matched to a gene; V was cut back by 7 bases and J by 6 bases. Germline V gene data show CDR1 as MNHEY and CDR2 as SMNVEV (reference sequence). The CDR3 loop spans 12 amino acids. As DNA, the CDR3 is TGTGCCAGCACCACAGGGGGGGATGGCTACACCTTC. It is translated as CASTTGGDGYTF.

The genes are TRBV7-6 and TRBJ1-3; TRBD1 aligns across 9 bases. In germline, CDR1 is SGHVS, CDR2 FNYEAQ. This CDR3 has 16 amino acids. V lost 5 bases, J lost 0 bases, and 5 bases stayed unmatched. As DNA, the CDR3 is TGTGCCAGCAGCCCCGGGACAGGGACCTCTGGAAACACCATATATTTT. Amino acids: CASSPGTGTSGNTIYF.

The rearrangement uses TRBV3-1 (or the pseudogene TRBV3-2) and TRBJ1-1; weak D call: TRBD1 (6 bases). There are 17 residues in the CDR3. Trimming took off 0 bases at V and 0 bases at J, with 14 bases between the two ends. Germline CDR1 reads LGHDT; CDR2 reads YNNKEL (reference sequence). The CDR3 region has the DNA TGTGCCAGCAGCCAAGATGCCCCAGGGGAAGTGAACACTGAAGCTTTCTTT. Protein product: CASSQDAPGEVNTEAFF.